This T cell receptor beta chain was sequenced during a study of CD8 T cells in ankylosing spondylitis listed by TCRdb under 2017. General notes on the study: The study profiled T cell receptor beta repertoires in healthy donors and ankylosing spondylitis patients to find disease-linked TCR variants. In total, the full study cohort was made up of some 110 healthy donors and 25 ankylosing spondylitis patients. Peripheral blood was sampled, and synovial fluid was additionally collected from ankylosing spondylitis patients.

The CDR3 contains 14 residues, cysteine and phenylalanine counted. CDR3 DNA only is kept here, 42 bases in frame from base 1. The germline V gene encodes CDR1 SGHTA and CDR2 FQGNSA. Trimming at the junction amounts to 4 bases on V and 7 bases on J, and the germline ends lie 17 bases apart. Here is what the overall study found, with its caveats: Some TCR beta motif variants had previously been reported in synovial fluid and blood of reactive arthritis patients, which suggested common disease-initiation mechanisms. In peripheral blood, the disease-linked clones were found at relatively low frequencies and had a CD8+ phenotype. Blood from ankylosing spondylitis patients appeared to be characterized by a TCR beta motif made up of several highly homologous amino acid variants. Significant enrichment of the disease-linked clones was reported in matched synovial fluid samples from ankylosing spondylitis patients.

This clonotype was seen at least ten times. Its antigen is unknown. Per-nucleotide qualities are absent, and no much larger clonotype sits a single base away. These reads were obtained on an Illumina HiSeq 2500. Quantitative 5'-RACE with molecular barcodes was the method used to prepare the TCR beta libraries. The authors processed their data as follows. A new computational method, built on a probabilistic model of VDJ rearrangement, was used to identify disease-linked TCR variants. The raw public data were reprocessed by TCRdb itself: fastp quality trimming at Q25, MiXCR clonotype calling, in-frame beta chains only. Each record represents a unique CDR3 protein, reported with the most common genes and DNA among its rows. In this record, the V and J calls reflect TCRdb's handling and not the investigators' own analysis. The sample profile shows fewer than 550,000 distinct CDR3 sequences; approximately 5% of them were found once. Roughly 3.5% of the sample belongs to the ten largest clones.

Recombination linked TRBV7-2 to TRBJ2-7; the D segment may tentatively be TRBD1 or TRBD2, each giving 5 matched bases. Material: blood, either unsorted or a sorted T cell fraction (not recorded which). The receptor was derived from a male donor with ankylosing spondylitis. Read as DNA, the sequence is TGTGCCAGCAGCTCATATCCCAACTGGGGGGAGCAGTACTTC. Its protein is CASSSYPNWGEQYF.